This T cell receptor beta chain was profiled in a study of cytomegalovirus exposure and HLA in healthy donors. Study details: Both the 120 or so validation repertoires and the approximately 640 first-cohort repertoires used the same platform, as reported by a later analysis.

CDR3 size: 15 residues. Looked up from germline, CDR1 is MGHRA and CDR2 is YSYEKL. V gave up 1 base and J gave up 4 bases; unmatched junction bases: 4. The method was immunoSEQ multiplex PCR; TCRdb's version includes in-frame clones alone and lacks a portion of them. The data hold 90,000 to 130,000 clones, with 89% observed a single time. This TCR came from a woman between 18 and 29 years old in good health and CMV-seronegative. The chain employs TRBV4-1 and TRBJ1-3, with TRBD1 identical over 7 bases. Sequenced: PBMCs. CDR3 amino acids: CASSQVDRAGNTIYF. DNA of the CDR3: TGCGCCAGCAGCCAAGTCGACAGGGCGGGAAACACCATATATTTT.